This TCR beta chain was captured by sequencing in a study of low-dose radiotherapy and immunotherapy resistance in tumors (dated by TCRdb to the early 2020s). With respect to the entire study: Patients in Cohort 1 were given 0.5 Gy per fraction every 2 weeks, and the prescribed total PTV dose was 6.5 Gy. Patients in Cohort 2 were given 1 Gy per fraction every two weeks, for a total of 13 Gy across 26 weeks. Patients were given nivolumab as a 240 mg flat dose every two weeks and ipilimumab at 1 mg/kg every six weeks, with both drugs delivered intravenously. Intravenous cyclophosphamide at 200 mg/m2 was administered every two weeks, one day ahead of each radiation and immunotherapy administration. Starting on cycle 1 day 1, patients took 300 mg of aspirin by mouth once a day for four cycles. No randomization into treatment groups was done for the people taking part in the trial. Eight patients were included in the translational analysis, namely three from the first dose cohort plus the first five from the second dose cohort.

Note on this clonotype: Which antigen it targets is not known. Base-call qualities are not available, and no considerably larger clone is one nucleotide away.

The time point label of this sample denotes: after trial treatment. The treatment or condition label for this specimen denotes: LDRT plus nivolumab, ipilimumab, low-dose cyclophosphamide and aspirin (RACIN trial). Donors were enrolled in RACIN, a single-arm phase I dose-escalation trial combining nivolumab, ipilimumab, aspirin, low-dose cyclophosphamide and low-dose radiotherapy. Patients were eligible if they had advanced solid tumors that were TIL-negative. Sequencing instrument: Illumina HiSeq 2500. First-strand cDNA was synthesized using Superscript III and a set of TRAV- and TRBV-specific primers, so that both TCRalpha and TCRbeta chains were covered. TCRs were amplified with Phusion for 20 PCR cycles, with a constant-region primer paired with the adapter attached to the V primers. Isolated mRNA was amplified with the MessageAmp II aRNA Amplification Kit, using a 16-hour in vitro transcription at 37°C. mRNA for TCR sequencing was isolated with the Dynabeads mRNA DIRECT Purification Kit. A second roughly 23-cycle Phusion PCR added indexed Illumina adapters, and products were purified with AMPure XP beads. The authors' pipeline ran thus. Custom Perl scripts pooled TCR sequences encoding the same protein, removed out-of-frame sequences and computed each clonotype's abundance. Any TCR sequence supported by only a single read was excluded from analysis. Among the metrics used to describe the repertoires were Shannon entropy, Gini index, clonality, richness, and the frequency of TCRs shared between repertoires. The public reads were run again by TCRdb, first through fastp at Q25 and then through MiXCR, and only productive beta chains were kept. Each entry merges the rows of one CDR3 protein and shows their most common DNA and genes. TCRdb's processing, not the study's, gives the V and J calls here. Across this sample there are about 30,000 distinct CDR3 sequences, with under 55% seen only once. The ten biggest clones cover approximately 6% of the sample.

Its CDR3 holds 16 amino acids, cysteine through phenylalanine. The CDR3 DNA has 48 bases and is translated from base 1. V lost 3 bases and J lost 4 bases, and the count of bases not matched to a germline gene is 5. Taken from the germline V gene, the CDR1 and CDR2 loops are LGHNA and YNFKEQ. The sample consisted of PBMCs, taken after low-dose radiotherapy plus immunotherapy. The rearranged chain carries TRBV4-2 and TRBJ2-1; 11 bases in the middle match TRBD2. The receptor was isolated from a male donor with gallbladder cancer. CDR3 sequence: CASSHARLAGYNEQFF. The sequence in DNA is TGTGCCAGCAGCCATGCCCGACTAGCGGGATACAATGAGCAGTTCTTC.